Listed below are T cell receptor beta chains from one sample, sequenced in a study of T cell changes during pregnancy in multiple sclerosis. Clones were read by immunoSEQ multiplex PCR, and TCRdb kept only the in-frame ones, dropping some. The top ten clones hold approximately 4.5% of a sample with under 45,000 clones, under 95% of them seen once. The sample in question was peripheral blood, obtained in the second trimester of pregnancy. These receptors were taken from a female donor in good health, enrolled as a control in a pregnancy study. CDR3s include the opening cysteine and the closing phenylalanine or tryptophan. D genes are given only for firm matches. Expanded clones are given a class, and other clones once, few, many or no size at all.

J gene	V gene	clone size	D gene	CDR3 DNA	CDR3 protein
TRBJ2-3	TRBV7-2	NA	TRBD2	TGTGCCAGCAGCCAGGAGCGGGTCGGCGGGAGGTTAGATACGCAGTATTTT	CASSQERVGGRLDTQYF
TRBJ1-3	TRBV7-6	NA	TRBD1	TGTGCCAGCAGCGGCGGACAGGGGTGGTCCGGAAACACCATATATTTT	CASSGGQGWSGNTIYF
TRBJ2-3	TRBV19	once	TRBD2	TGTGCCAGTAGGCGGGGGGTGACAGATACGCAGTATTTT	CASRRGVTDTQYF
TRBJ2-5	TRBV5-1	NA	TRBD1	TGCGCCAGCAATTTTCCGGGACAGAGAAAAGAGACCCAGTACTTC	CASNFPGQRKETQYF
TRBJ2-1	TRBV7-2	NA	TRBD2	TGTGCCAGCAGCCTAACCGGGACTAGCGGTTACAATGAGCAGTTCTTC	CASSLTGTSGYNEQFF
TRBJ1-1	TRBV19	once	NA	TGTGCCAGTAGTATGGACTTCACTGAAGCTTTCTTT	CASSMDFTEAFF
TRBJ2-7	TRBV29-1	NA	TRBD2	TGCAGCGTTCTCCAACTAGCGGGAGGGAAGGACGAGCAGTACTTC	CSVLQLAGGKDEQYF
TRBJ2-7	TRBV2	NA	TRBD1	TGTGCCAGCTCCTCACAGGGGAAGTCCTACGAGCAGTACTTC	CASSSQGKSYEQYF
TRBJ2-7	TRBV27	NA	NA	TGTGCCAGCAGTACCGACAGCTACGAGCAGTACTTC	CASSTDSYEQYF
TRBJ2-7	TRBV9	NA	NA	TGTGCCAGCAGCGCGGGGACACGGGACGAGCAGTACTTC	CASSAGTRDEQYF
TRBJ1-6	TRBV7-8	NA	NA	TGTGCCAGCAGCTTCGACGGACTGAGCTCCTATAATTCACCCCTCCACTTT	CASSFDGLSSYNSPLHF
TRBJ1-1	TRBV19	NA	NA	TGTGCCAGTAGTCCCCCTCGGCAGGGGATCACTGAAGCTTTCTTT	CASSPPRQGITEAFF
TRBJ2-2	TRBV19	NA	NA	TGTGCCAGCATCAGGTGGGACACCGGGGAGCTGTTTTTT	CASIRWDTGELFF
TRBJ2-7	TRBV5-6	once	TRBD2	TGTGCCAGCAGCGCGGGAAAAGCGGGAGCCCTCTCCTACGAGCAGTACTTC	CASSAGKAGALSYEQYF
TRBJ1-5	TRBV7-2	once	NA	TGTGCCAGCAGCTTAATAGATGGAGGAGGGCAGCCCCAGCATTTT	CASSLIDGGGQPQHF
TRBJ2-1	TRBV6-1	NA	NA	TGTGCCAGCAGGAACGACAGGTCCCAAGACAATGAGCAGTTCTTC	CASRNDRSQDNEQFF
TRBJ1-1	TRBV6-4	NA	NA	TGTGCCAGCAGTCAGGGTCTGGGGGGGAACACTGAAGCTTTCTTT	CASSQGLGGNTEAFF
TRBJ2-5	TRBV19	NA	TRBD1	TGTGCCAGTAGTGCCCGACAGGGTGGAGAGACCCAGTACTTC	CASSARQGGETQYF
TRBJ1-2	TRBV30	NA	TRBD1	TGTGCCTGGACCGGGACAGGGGGCAGTGGCTACACCTTC	CAWTGTGGSGYTF
TRBJ1-5	TRBV12-5	NA	TRBD1	TGTGCTAGTGGTTTGATACGGACAGGGGACCCACAGCCCCAGCATTTT	CASGLIRTGDPQPQHF
TRBJ2-7	TRBV10-3	NA	NA	TGTGCCATCAGGGTCAGTTCCTACGAGCAGTACTTC	CAIRVSSYEQYF
TRBJ1-1	TRBV5-1	NA	NA	TGCGCCAGCAGCTCGAACGCAGAGAACACTGAAGCTTTCTTT	CASSSNAENTEAFF
TRBJ2-7	TRBV7-2	NA	TRBD2	TGTGCCAGCAGCGTGGGACTAGCGGGAGAGCAGTACTTC	CASSVGLAGEQYF
TRBJ2-3	TRBV27	NA	NA	TGTGCCAGCAGTTCAGAGGGCACAGATACGCAGTATTTT	CASSSEGTDTQYF
TRBJ2-1	TRBV9	NA	TRBD2	TGTGCCAGCAGCGCTAGCGGGGGGCCCTACAATGAGCAGTTCTTC	CASSASGGPYNEQFF
TRBJ2-7	TRBV28	NA	NA	TGTGCCAGCAGTCCCGGGTGGGAGCAGTACTTC	CASSPGWEQYF
TRBJ1-2	TRBV4-1	NA	TRBD1	TGCGCCAGCAGCCAAGTTGGGACAGGGGGTCGGAATGGCTACACCTTC	CASSQVGTGGRNGYTF